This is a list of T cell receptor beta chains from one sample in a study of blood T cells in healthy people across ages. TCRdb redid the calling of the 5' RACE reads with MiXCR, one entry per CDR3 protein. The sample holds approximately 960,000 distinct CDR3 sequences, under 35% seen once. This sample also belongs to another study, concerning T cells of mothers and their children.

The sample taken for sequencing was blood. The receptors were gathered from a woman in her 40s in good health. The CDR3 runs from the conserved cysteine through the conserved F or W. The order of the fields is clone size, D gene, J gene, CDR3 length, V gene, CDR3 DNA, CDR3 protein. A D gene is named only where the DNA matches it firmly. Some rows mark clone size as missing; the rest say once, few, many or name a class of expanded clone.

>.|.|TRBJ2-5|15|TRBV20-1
TGCAGTGCTCCCCCGCCCGGGACCTACCAAGAGACCCAGTACTTC
CSAPPPGTYQETQYF
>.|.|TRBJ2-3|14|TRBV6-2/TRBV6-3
TGTGCCAGCAGTTCCTGGGCTAGCACAGATACGCAGTATTTT
CASSSWASTDTQYF
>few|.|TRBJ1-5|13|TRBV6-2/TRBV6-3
TGTGCCAGCAGTTATGGGGCCAATCAGCCCCAGCATTTT
CASSYGANQPQHF
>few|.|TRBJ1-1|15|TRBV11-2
TGTGCCAGCAGCTCGGTAGCGGGGGGGGGAGCTGAAGCTTTCTTT
CASSSVAGGGAEAFF
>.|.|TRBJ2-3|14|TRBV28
TGTGCCAGCAGTACCGGTTCTATGGGGGATACGCAGTATTTT
CASSTGSMGDTQYF
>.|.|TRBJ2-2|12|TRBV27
TGTGCCAGCAGTTCCTTAACCGGGGAGCTGTTTTTT
CASSSLTGELFF
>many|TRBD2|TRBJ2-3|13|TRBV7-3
TGTGCCAGCAGCCCCGGGGGGAGGGATACGCAGTATTTT
CASSPGGRDTQYF
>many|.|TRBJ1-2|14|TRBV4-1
TGCGCCAGCAGCTCGATTACAGCGACCTATGGCTACACCTTC
CASSSITATYGYTF
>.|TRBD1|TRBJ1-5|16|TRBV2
TGTGCCAGCACCAAGGACAGGGCTTCTAGCAATCAGCCCCAGCATTTT
CASTKDRASSNQPQHF
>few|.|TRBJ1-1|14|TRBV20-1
TGCAGTGCTAGAGATATTGGTCTGGGCACTGAAGCTTTCTTT
CSARDIGLGTEAFF
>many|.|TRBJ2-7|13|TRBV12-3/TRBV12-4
TGTGCCAGCAGTTTTCAAGACCCCTACGAGCAGTACTTC
CASSFQDPYEQYF
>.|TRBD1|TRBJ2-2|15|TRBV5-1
TGCGCCAGCAGCCTAATCACAGGGGGAACCGGGGAGCTGTTTTTT
CASSLITGGTGELFF
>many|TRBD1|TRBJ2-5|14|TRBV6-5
TGTGCCAGCAGTCGGACAGGGGTGGAAGAGACCCAGTACTTC
CASSRTGVEETQYF
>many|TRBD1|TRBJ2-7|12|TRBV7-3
TGTGCCAGCGGGACAGGGGTAGGCGAGCAGTACTTC
CASGTGVGEQYF
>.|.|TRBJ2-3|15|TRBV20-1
TGCAGTGCTACCAGACAGGACCACCGCACAGATACGCAGTATTTT
CSATRQDHRTDTQYF
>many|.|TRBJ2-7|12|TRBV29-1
TGCAGCGTTGAAGATGAGGGATACGAGCAGTACTTC
CSVEDEGYEQYF
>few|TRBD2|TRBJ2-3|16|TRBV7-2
TGTGCCAGCAGCTTAGCAGCGGGGGGCCGCACAGATACGCAGTATTTT
CASSLAAGGRTDTQYF
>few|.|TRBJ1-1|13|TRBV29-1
TGCAGCGTTTTGGACATACTGAACACTGAAGCTTTCTTT
CSVLDILNTEAFF
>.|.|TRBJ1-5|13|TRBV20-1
TGCAGTGCCGATACAGGATTCAATCAGCCCCAGCATTTT
CSADTGFNQPQHF
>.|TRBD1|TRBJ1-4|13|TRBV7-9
TGTGCCAGCACCATGACAGGGAATGAAAAACTGTTTTTT
CASTMTGNEKLFF
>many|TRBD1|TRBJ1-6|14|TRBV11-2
TGTGCCAGCAGCTTACGACAGGGTTATTCACCCCTCCACTTT
CASSLRQGYSPLHF
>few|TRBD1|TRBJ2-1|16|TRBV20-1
TGCAGTGCTAGTGGGACAGGCGTTAGGTGGGACAATGAGCAGTTCTTC
CSASGTGVRWDNEQFF
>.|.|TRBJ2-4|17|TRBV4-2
TGTGCCAGCAGCCAAGATCGGGATACGGGAGCCAAAAACATTCAGTACTTC
CASSQDRDTGAKNIQYF
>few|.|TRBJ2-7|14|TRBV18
TGTGCCAGCTCACCCCTCCCCCAGATCTACGAGCAGTACTTC
CASSPLPQIYEQYF
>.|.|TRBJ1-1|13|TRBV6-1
TGTGCCAGCAGTGAGAATAGGGACACTGAAGCTTTCTTT
CASSENRDTEAFF
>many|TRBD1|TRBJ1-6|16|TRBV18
TGTGCCAGCTCACCCACAGGGGGTTACTATAATTCACCCCTCCACTTT
CASSPTGGYYNSPLHF
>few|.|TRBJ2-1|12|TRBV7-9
TGTGCCAGCAGTACACCGAGCCGGGAGCAGTTCTTC
CASSTPSREQFF
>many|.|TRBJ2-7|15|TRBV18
TGTGCCAGCTCACCCGACAGGGAGGGTTCCTACGAGCAGTACTTC
CASSPDREGSYEQYF
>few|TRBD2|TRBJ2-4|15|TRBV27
TGTGCCAGCAGCCCCTGGGGGGGGGGACAAAACATTCAGTACTTC
CASSPWGGGQNIQYF
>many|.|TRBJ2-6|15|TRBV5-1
TGTGCCAGCAGCTCCTCGGGGGCTGGGGCCAACGTCCTGACTTTC
CASSSSGAGANVLTF
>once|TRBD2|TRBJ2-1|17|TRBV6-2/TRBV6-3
TGTGCCAACAGTTACGAGCGGGGGGGCCCCCCCTACAATGAGCAGTTCTTC
CANSYERGGPPYNEQFF
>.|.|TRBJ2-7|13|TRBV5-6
TGTGCCAGCAGCTTACAGGGCACGGACGAGCAGTACTTC
CASSLQGTDEQYF
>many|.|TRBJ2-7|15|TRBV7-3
TGTGCCAGCAGCTCAGTTGGGGGACCGCTCTACGAGCAGTACTTC
CASSSVGGPLYEQYF
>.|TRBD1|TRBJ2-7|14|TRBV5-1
TGCGCCAGCAGTTATGGACAGGGGAACTACGAGCAGTACTTC
CASSYGQGNYEQYF
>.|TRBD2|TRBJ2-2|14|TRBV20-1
TGCAGTGCTAGAGATCCTGGGGGGGGCGGGGAGCTGTTTTTT
CSARDPGGGGELFF
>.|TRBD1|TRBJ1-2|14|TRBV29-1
TGCAGCGTTAGCGGGACAGGGCTCAGTAGGGGCTACACCTTC
CSVSGTGLSRGYTF
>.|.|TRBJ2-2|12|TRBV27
TGTGCCAGCAGTCCCCCTCGCGGGGAGCTGTTTTTT
CASSPPRGELFF
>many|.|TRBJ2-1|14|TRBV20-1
TGCAGTGCTAGAGGTGGGGAGCGCCCCAGTGAGCAGTTCTTC
CSARGGERPSEQFF